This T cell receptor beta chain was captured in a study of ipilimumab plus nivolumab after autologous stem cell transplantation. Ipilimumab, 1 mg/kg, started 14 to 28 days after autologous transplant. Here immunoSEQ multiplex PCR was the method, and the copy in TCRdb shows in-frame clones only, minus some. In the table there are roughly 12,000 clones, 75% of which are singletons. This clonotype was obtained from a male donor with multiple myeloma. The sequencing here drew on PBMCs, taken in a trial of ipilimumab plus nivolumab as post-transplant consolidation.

CDR3 region: CASSLLPLGGTGELFF. CDR3 in DNA: TGTGCCAGCAGCTTACTCCCCCTGGGGGGGACCGGGGAGCTGTTTTTT. The V gene is TRBV7-2, the J gene TRBJ2-2, with 7 positions matching TRBD2. V lost 2 bases to trimming and J lost 5 bases; unmatched junction nucleotides: 8. The CDR3 covers 16 residues. CDR1 is SGHTA and CDR2 is FQGNSA in the germline V gene.